The 12 T cell receptor beta chains below all came from one sample that was sequenced in a study of OX40 agonist ivuxolimab in advanced cancers. Clones were read by immunoSEQ multiplex PCR, and TCRdb kept only the in-frame ones, dropping some. Of 110,000 or so clones listed, approximately 89% are singletons. The sample consisted of CD4+ or CD8+ T cells sorted from blood, taken in a trial of the OX40 agonist ivuxolimab. The receptors originated from an adult with an advanced solid tumor such as melanoma, head and neck, liver or kidney cancer.

This clone appeared a single time. This chain links TRBV6-5 with TRBJ2-7, with a weak D call TRBD1 (6 bases). The V and J ends lost 9 bases and 4 bases respectively, with 16 bases between them. The germline V gene encodes CDR1 MNHEY and CDR2 SVGAGI. CDR3 length equals 13 residues. CDR3 amino acids: CASAGARGYEQYF. In DNA, the CDR3 is TGTGCCAGTGCAGGGGCAAGGGGATACGAGCAGTACTTC.

The chain joins TRBV6-1 to TRBJ1-1; 7 bases match TRBD1. V trimming: 6 bases; J trimming: 4 bases; junction bases outside the gene matches: 8. This CDR3 is built from 14 residues. Germline lookup yields CDR1 MNHNS and CDR2 SASEGT. The CDR3 region is CASSSLRGSTEAFF. In DNA form, the CDR3 reads TGTGCCAGCAGCAGCCTCAGGGGGAGCACTGAAGCTTTCTTT.

This rearrangement joins TRBV5-8 to TRBJ2-7; D gene ambiguous. Trimming shortened V by 4 bases and J by 0 bases, and 8 bases separated the two germline ends. Germline CDR1 is SGHTS and CDR2 is YDEGEE. CDR3 length: 13 residues. The CDR3 DNA follows: TGTGCCAGCAGCCGGGCGGTCTCCTACGAGCAGTACTTC. Its translation is CASSRAVSYEQYF. Drawing the rest from reference TRBV5-8 and TRBJ2-7, the complete variable domain is EAGVTQSPTHLIKTRGQQATLRCSPISGHTSVYWYQQALGLGLQFLLWYDEGEERNRGNFPPRFSGRQFPNYSSELNVNALELEDSALYLCASSRAVSYEQYFGPGTRLTVT.

This sequence joins TRBV27 and TRBJ1-2; 8 bases agree with TRBD1. V lost 0 bases and J lost 6; bases outside the gene matches: 12. Per the germline V gene, CDR1 is MNHEY and CDR2 is SMNVEV (reference sequence). CDR3 size: 17 residues. The CDR3 here is CASSLSTMTGAINGYTF. The CDR3 DNA sequence: TGTGCCAGCAGTTTATCCACTATGACAGGGGCAATCAATGGCTACACCTTC.

This clone has more than one count but fewer than ten. V is TRBV19 and J is TRBJ1-2; TRBD1 matches 7 bases. V gave up 3 bases and J gave up 6 bases; unmatched junction bases: 1. The CDR3 is 12 residues long. The germline V gene encodes CDR1 LNHDA and CDR2 SQIVND (reference sequence). The CDR3 loop is CASSIDRDGYTF. The CDR3 DNA reads TGTGCCAGTAGTATCGACAGGGATGGCTACACCTTC.

The V call is TRBV11-3, the J call TRBJ2-7; D tentatively reads TRBD1 or TRBD2 (5 bases each). The CDR3 spans 14 residues. Germline V gives CDR1 SGHNT, CDR2 YENEEA. V dropped 1 base and J dropped 2 bases, with 9 bases sitting between them. The CDR3 sequence is CASSLVGRAYEQYF. The CDR3, as DNA: TGTGCCAGCAGCTTAGTGGGACGGGCCTACGAGCAGTACTTC.

J is TRBJ2-2 and V is TRBV7-8, with 7 bases fitting TRBD2. The junction had 8 bases not matched to a gene; V was cut back by 1 base and J by 3 bases. Germline V gene lookup returns CDR1 SGHVS and CDR2 FQNEAQ. The CDR3 is 17 residues long. The CDR3 reads CASSLGSSGVDTGELFF. The CDR3 DNA reads as TGTGCCAGCAGCTTAGGTTCGAGCGGGGTAGACACCGGGGAGCTGTTTTTT.

V and J are TRBV7-6 and TRBJ2-7, with 9 bases matching TRBD1. Germline CDR1 and CDR2: SGHVS and FNYEAQ. The junction had 7 bases not matched to a gene; V was cut back by 6 bases and J by 4 bases. CDR3 length equals 14 residues. In DNA, the CDR3 is TGTGCCAGCAGTCGACCGGGACAGGGATACGAGCAGTACTTC. This encodes CASSRPGQGYEQYF. Variable domain in full (rest from reference TRBV7-6 and TRBJ2-7): GAGVSQSPRYKVTKRGQDVALRCDPISGHVSLYWYRQALGQGPEFLTYFNYEAQQDKSGLPNDRFSAERPEGSISTLTIQRTEQRDSAMYRCASSRPGQGYEQYFGPGTRLTVT.

This clone showed up just once. The genes are TRBV6-6 and TRBJ1-1; 8 nucleotides match TRBD1. The CDR3 totals 16 residues. Trimming took 2 bases from V and 4 from J; bases not matched to a gene: 9. CDR1 and CDR2 (germline): MNHNY, SVGAGI (reference sequence). As DNA, the CDR3 is TGTGCCAGCAGTTACCCCCCGGAGACAGGGGTCACTGAAGCTTTCTTT. Amino acids: CASSYPPETGVTEAFF.

This clone was seen only once. This sequence joins TRBV19 and TRBJ2-3; D is possibly TRBD2 (5 bases). The germline V and J ends were trimmed by 3 bases and 6 bases, with 13 bases remaining between them. Germline CDR1 reads LNHDA; CDR2 reads SQIVND (reference sequence). The CDR3 totals 14 residues. As DNA, the CDR3 is TGTGCCAGTAGTATCGCGGGCCCAAGGGATACGCAGTATTTT. Amino acids: CASSIAGPRDTQYF.

V gene TRBV5-5 combines with J gene TRBJ2-1; D unclear. The germline V gene has CDR1 SGHKS and CDR2 YYEKEE (reference sequence). Trimming pared 0 bases from V and 0 bases from J, leaving 10 bases between. The CDR3 spans 16 residues. The CDR3 here is CASSLAGIGSYNEQFF. As DNA, the CDR3 is TGTGCCAGCAGCTTGGCGGGTATCGGCTCCTACAATGAGCAGTTCTTC.

V and J are TRBV7-8 and TRBJ2-1; 10 bases line up with TRBD2. The junction had 4 bases not matched to a gene; V was cut back by 3 bases and J by 8 bases. The germline V gene has CDR1 SGHVS and CDR2 FQNEAQ. This CDR3 has 14 amino acids. For the CDR3, the DNA is TGTGCCAGCAGCTTTAGCCTAGCGGGAGATGAGCAGTTCTTC. The encoded protein is CASSFSLAGDEQFF.